One sample yielded the 15 T cell receptor beta chains listed below, sequenced in a study of shared clonotypes between healthy human individuals (dated by TCRdb to 2018 to 2021). Library preparation used the immunoSEQ multiplex PCR assay. TCRdb took this table from immuneACCESS and kept in-frame rearrangements with V and J called. Such tables lack part of the clones; where checked against another copy, unresolved V genes explain under half of the gap, and the rest is unexplained. A total of around 2,000,000 clones appear in this sample, 95% of them only once. 0.13% of the sample is held by the ten biggest clonotypes. The sample comprised naive CD4+ T cells sorted from blood. The meaning of the sample's cell subset or site label: CD45RA+ positively selected. These receptors all stem from a young man in good health.

The chain couples TRBV5-1 to TRBJ2-5, with D maybe TRBD1 (5 bases). The tail of the sequence fits TRBJ2-7 better, so the J call may be wrong. The CDR3 covers 13 residues. Germline V gene data show CDR1 as SGHRS and CDR2 as YFSETQ. CDR3 amino acids: CASSVTAPYEQYF. Written as DNA, the CDR3 is TGCGCCAGCAGCGTGACAGCCCCCTACGAGCAGTACTTC.

This rearrangement joins TRBV5-1 to TRBJ2-3; D not certain. Trimming cost V 3 bases and J 3 bases, with 8 bases left between them. CDR3 length equals 13 residues. The V gene's germline CDR1 is SGHRS and CDR2 YFSETQ. The CDR3 sequence: CASSSTTTDTQYF. The CDR3 DNA reads TGCGCCAGCAGCTCGACCACTACAGATACGCAGTATTTT.

The gene calls are TRBV12-2 and TRBJ2-3; no check of the table's D call, TRBD2, against the DNA was made. TRBV12-2 is deemed a pseudogene. The CDR3 sequence is 17 residues long. CDR3 bases: TGTGCAAGTCGCTTAGTGGGACTAGCGGGGAGTGGAGATACGCAGTATTTT. It specifies CASRLVGLAGSGDTQYF.

As for this clone: Other nucleotide sequences from this sample produce the same CDR3. This chain joins TRBV5-1 and TRBJ2-3; TRBD1 agrees at 8 bases. V trimming: 0 bases; J trimming: 5 bases; junction bases outside the gene matches: 2. CDR1 and CDR2 (germline): SGHRS, YFSETQ. CDR3 length: 14 amino acids. The CDR3 coding sequence is TGCGCCAGCAGCTTGGGGACAGGGATAGATACGCAGTATTTT. This gives the protein CASSLGTGIDTQYF.

This clone was seen just once. The rearrangement links TRBV4-2 to TRBJ1-1, with D unclear. The ends were cut back, 2 bases at V and 4 bases at J, with 8 bases in the middle. The CDR3 is made up of 13 amino acids. Germline lookup yields CDR1 LGHNA and CDR2 YNFKEQ. CDR3 protein: CASSQNWGTEAFF. The DNA of the CDR3 is TGTGCCAGCAGCCAAAACTGGGGCACTGAAGCTTTCTTT.

The genes are TRBV10-3 and TRBJ1-1, with TRBD1 matching over 12 bases. The CDR3 totals 14 residues. Germline CDR1 reads ENHRY; CDR2 reads SYGVKD. The junction had 9 bases not matched to a gene; V was cut back by 11 bases and J by 5 bases. The chain's CDR3 is CAARDRGQDTEAFF. The DNA of the CDR3 is TGTGCCGCCCGGGACAGGGGGCAGGATACTGAAGCTTTCTTT.

As to this clone: This CDR3 is also generated by other DNA sequences in the sample. The chain couples TRBV9 to TRBJ2-3; 7 positions agree with TRBD2. The V gene's germline CDR1 is SGDLS and CDR2 YYNGEE. J was trimmed by 2 bases and V by 0 bases; bases with no gene match: 3. CDR3 size: 15 residues. The CDR3 DNA reads as TGTGCCAGCAGCGTAGGAAGCGGGGCCACAGATACGCAGTATTTT. This translates into CASSVGSGATDTQYF.

The gene calls are TRBV30 and TRBJ1-1; no clear D gene. Trimming cost V 5 bases and J 10 bases, with 11 bases left between them. This CDR3 has 10 residues. The germline CDR1 and CDR2 sequences are GTSNPN and SVGIG (reference sequence). CDR3 protein: CAWGSSVAFF. The CDR3, as DNA: TGTGCCTGGGGGAGCTCCGTAGCTTTCTTT.

The CDR3 nucleotides read TGTGCCAGCAGTTACGGTGAATTAAGTTTCCAAGAGACCCAGTACTTC. Its translation is CASSYGELSFQETQYF. The gene calls are TRBV6-6 and TRBJ2-5; the D is unclear. CDR1 MNHNY and CDR2 SVGAGI come from the germline V gene (reference sequence). Trimming took 2 bases from V and 1 from J, leaving 14 bases between them. The CDR3 has 16 residues.

The chain combines TRBV10-3 with TRBJ1-2; unclear D gene. Germline V gene data show CDR1 as ENHRY and CDR2 as SYGVKD. The CDR3 is 13 residues long. V lost 3 bases, J lost 4 bases, and 9 bases lay in between. In nucleotides, the CDR3 is TGTGCCATCAGTGAAGAGGGTGGCTATGGCTACACCTTC. The encoded protein is CAISEEGGYGYTF.

As regards this clone: Other DNA sequences in the same sample also yield this CDR3. The chain joins TRBV5-1 to TRBJ2-7; D could derive from TRBD1 or TRBD2 (5 bases each). Germline-derived CDR1 and CDR2 are SGHRS and YFSETQ. V lost 0 bases and J lost 0, with 10 bases in between. This CDR3 contains 15 residues. CDR3 protein: CASSLAPGPSYEQYF. The CDR3 DNA follows: TGCGCCAGCAGCTTGGCCCCGGGGCCCTCCTACGAGCAGTACTTC.

The chain is built from TRBV7-9 and TRBJ1-6, with a weak D call TRBD1 (6 bases). The V and J ends lost 6 bases and 7 bases respectively, with 19 bases between them. The germline CDR1 and CDR2 sequences are SEHNR and FQNEAQ (reference sequence). This CDR3 region has 16 residues. CDR3 loop: CASSFGYGTLNSPLHF. CDR3 DNA: TGTGCCAGCAGTTTCGGCTATGGGACACTCAATTCACCCCTCCACTTT.

This clone was counted a few times. The chain is built from TRBV2 and TRBJ1-5, with a tentative D call TRBD1 (5 bases). CDR3 length equals 12 residues. Per germline, CDR1 SNHLY and CDR2 FYNNEI. V dropped 2 bases and J dropped 9 bases, with 8 bases sitting between them. The CDR3 loop is CASSERGRPQHF. The CDR3 DNA sequence: TGTGCCAGCAGTGAAAGGGGTAGGCCCCAGCATTTT.

The CDR3 reads CASSFRDGGYEQYF. The CDR3 DNA sequence: TGTGCCAGCAGTTTCCGGGACGGTGGCTACGAGCAGTACTTC. The chain is built from TRBV27 and TRBJ2-7, with D perhaps TRBD1 or TRBD2 (5 bases each). CDR3 size: 14 residues. Germline lookup yields CDR1 MNHEY and CDR2 SMNVEV (reference sequence). Trimming removed 3 bases from V and 3 bases from J, with 12 bases in between.

The chain links TRBV30 to TRBJ2-7, with 7 bases aligning to TRBD2. The CDR3 covers 15 residues. V dropped 3 bases and J dropped 6; count of bases not matched to a gene: 14. From germline, CDR1 is GTSNPN and CDR2 SVGIG (reference sequence). CDR3 sequence reads: CAWSPLGGSLGEQYF. CDR3 DNA: TGTGCCTGGAGCCCTTTGGGCGGGAGTCTCGGCGAGCAGTACTTC. The full variable domain, in which reference TRBV30 and TRBJ2-7 provide the parts outside the CDR3, is SQTIHQWPATLVQPVGSPLSLECTVEGTSNPNLYWYRQAAGRGLQLLFYSVGIGQISSEVPQNLSASRPQDRQFILSSKKLLLSDSGFYLCAWSPLGGSLGEQYFGPGTRLTVT.